This passage covers 23 T cell receptor beta chains from one sample sequenced in a study of beta chain features in type 1 diabetes. What was sequenced were expressed TCRB transcripts, since all of the isolated RNA had been reverse transcribed. Some clones are missing from TCRdb's copy, which holds only in-frame ones; the method was immunoSEQ multiplex PCR. The profile shows 300,000 or so clones, 7% to 9% of them singletons. Specimen: central memory CD4+ T cells from blood. These TCRs come from a woman between 18 and 30 years old in good health.

The sample holds many counts of this clone. The chain combines TRBV7-4 with TRBJ2-7; the match to TRBD1 covers 8 bases. Trimming took 4 bases from V and 7 from J; bases not matched to a gene: 6. The CDR3 runs to 13 residues. Germline lookup yields CDR1 SGHVT and CDR2 SQSDAQ. Here the CDR3 reads CASSSGGAREQYF. The CDR3, as DNA: TGTGCCAGCAGCTCAGGGGGCGCACGGGAGCAGTACTTC.

This clone was counted only a few times. A read error may be the cause here, since a much bigger clone is one base away. The chain combines TRBV11-2 with TRBJ1-3; 8 nucleotides agree with TRBD1. J lost 2 bases, V lost 4 bases, and 1 base had no gene match. The CDR3 is 14 residues long. The germline V gene encodes CDR1 SGHAT and CDR2 FQNNGV. CDR3 coding DNA: TGTGCCAGCAGCTCGACAGGGGCTGGAAACACCATATATTTT. Protein product: CASSSTGAGNTIYF. The full variable domain, completed using reference TRBV11-2 and TRBJ1-3, is EAGVAQSPRYKIIEKRQSVAFWCNPISGHATLYWYQQILGQGPKLLIQFQNNGVVDDSQLPKDRFSAERLKGVDSTLKIQPAKLEDSAVYLCASSSTGAGNTIYFGEGSWLTVV.

Many counts were recorded for this clone. The chain is built from TRBV28 and TRBJ2-1; 7 nucleotides agree with TRBD2. V gave up 7 bases and J gave up 4 bases; unmatched junction bases: 10. The CDR3 loop spans 15 amino acids. From germline, CDR1 is MDHEN and CDR2 SYDVKM. The DNA of the CDR3 is TGTGCCAGCAAGGGCTCGGGAGCGGGGTACAATGAGCAGTTCTTC. As protein: CASKGSGAGYNEQFF.

This clone has at least ten counts. The chain couples TRBV28 to TRBJ1-5, with no clear D. The ends were cut back, 7 bases at V and 3 bases at J, with 16 bases in the middle. This CDR3 contains 15 residues. Per germline, CDR1 MDHEN and CDR2 SYDVKM. The CDR3 region is CASTPQSIVNQPQHF. CDR3 bases: TGTGCCAGCACCCCCCAGTCGATAGTCAATCAGCCCCAGCATTTT.

The genes are TRBV4-2 and TRBJ1-1; D call uncertain. CDR1 and CDR2 (germline): LGHNA, YNFKEQ. The CDR3 totals 12 residues. Between the trimmed V and J ends, which lost 1 base and 2 bases, there was a span of 2 bases. The CDR3 nucleotides read TGTGCCAGCAGCCAAGTTAACACTGAAGCTTTCTTT. Translated, it gives CASSQVNTEAFF.

This clone was recorded at least ten times. The chain joins TRBV7-2 to TRBJ1-1; 7 nucleotides match TRBD1. Per germline, CDR1 SGHTA and CDR2 FQGNSA. The CDR3 is 15 amino acids. V lost 2 bases, J lost 4 bases, and 7 bases stayed unmatched. The CDR3 loop is CASSLRQGKSTEAFF. The CDR3 nucleotides are TGTGCCAGCAGCTTACGACAGGGTAAGAGCACTGAAGCTTTCTTT.

This chain links TRBV5-4 with TRBJ1-5; no clear D gene. CDR3 size: 14 residues. The germline V and J ends were trimmed by 4 bases and 3 bases, with 11 bases remaining between them. Germline CDR1 SGHNT, CDR2 YYREEE (reference sequence). The CDR3 sequence: CASSAAGHNQPQHF. The CDR3 nucleotides are TGTGCCAGCAGCGCAGCCGGGCACAATCAGCCCCAGCATTTT.

This chain links TRBV5-4 with TRBJ1-2, with TRBD1 identical over 9 bases. This CDR3 spans 17 amino acids. In germline, CDR1 is SGHNT, CDR2 YYREEE (reference sequence). V lost 1 base and J lost 4; bases outside the gene matches: 11. This chain's CDR3 is CASSLPPGQGGVYGYTF. The CDR3 DNA follows: TGTGCCAGCAGCTTGCCCCCGGGACAGGGAGGAGTCTATGGCTACACCTTC.

A few counts support this clone. The same CDR3 can be traced to other DNA sequences in this sample. V and J are TRBV11-2 and TRBJ2-5, with TRBD1 matching 8 bases. CDR3 length: 13 residues. J was trimmed by 3 bases and V by 5 bases; bases with no gene match: 2. Per germline, CDR1 SGHAT and CDR2 FQNNGV. The CDR3 DNA reads as TGTGCCAGCAGCAAGGACAGGGAAGAGACCCAGTACTTC. This encodes CASSKDREETQYF. The variable domain in full, with the rest retrieved from reference TRBV11-2 and TRBJ2-5, is EAGVAQSPRYKIIEKRQSVAFWCNPISGHATLYWYQQILGQGPKLLIQFQNNGVVDDSQLPKDRFSAERLKGVDSTLKIQPAKLEDSAVYLCASSKDREETQYFGPGTRLLVL.

CDR3 residues: CASSLEIGELFF. The CDR3, as DNA: TGTGCCAGCAGCTTAGAAATCGGGGAGCTGTTTTTT. The J gene is TRBJ2-2, the V gene TRBV7-2, with D uncertain. V was clipped by 1 base and J by 7 bases, with 4 bases between them. Germline V gene sequence: CDR1 SGHTA, CDR2 FQGNSA. The CDR3 loop spans 12 amino acids.

The genes are TRBV25-1 and TRBJ1-1, with TRBD1 matching over 7 bases. Trimming cost V 3 bases and J 1 base; bases outside gene matches: 5. Germline lookup yields CDR1 MGHDK and CDR2 SYGVNS. The CDR3 consists of 15 residues. CDR3 nucleotides: TGTGCCAGCAGTGAGGGGACAGCGACGAACACTGAAGCTTTCTTT. Translated: CASSEGTATNTEAFF.

This clone was detected a few times. The rearrangement joins TRBV28 to TRBJ2-1, with TRBD2 matching 7 bases. Germline CDR1 MDHEN, CDR2 SYDVKM. V lost 3 bases and J lost 9; bases outside the gene matches: 5. This CDR3 has 13 amino acids. DNA for the CDR3: TGTGCCAGCAGTTTTGATCTAGCGGCTGAGCAGTTCTTC. This encodes CASSFDLAAEQFF.

The rearrangement links TRBV19 to TRBJ1-3, with D possibly being TRBD1 (5 bases). The CDR3 sequence is 14 residues long. Trimming stripped 5 bases from V and 2 bases from J, with 10 bases between. CDR1 and CDR2 (germline): LNHDA, SQIVND (reference sequence). The CDR3 DNA is TGTGCCAGTAGTCTCGGGACGGCTGGAAACACCATATATTTT. Amino acids: CASSLGTAGNTIYF.

V and J are TRBV4-3 and TRBJ2-6, with D unresolved. This CDR3 has 19 residues. Germline V gene data show CDR1 as LGHNA and CDR2 as YSLEER. Between the trimmed V and J ends, which lost 5 bases and 0 bases, there was a span of 20 bases. The DNA of the CDR3 is TGCGCCAGCAGCTCCCGAACACCCCAAGTGGGCTCTGGGGCCAACGTCCTGACTTTC. Encoded protein: CASSSRTPQVGSGANVLTF.

The V call is TRBV4-3, the J call TRBJ2-3, with D possibly matching TRBD2 (6 bases). Looked up from germline, CDR1 is LGHNA and CDR2 is YSLEER. CDR3 length: 15 amino acids. V was pared by 4 bases and J by 6 bases, with 17 bases between. CDR3 in DNA: TGCGCCAGCAGCCGAGGGACTCCGCTGACTGATACGCAGTATTTT. It translates to CASSRGTPLTDTQYF.

This chain links TRBV6-5 with TRBJ1-1, with D uncertain. This CDR3 contains 13 residues. The V gene lost 4 bases and the J gene lost 6 bases, with 12 bases spanning the gap. Germline loops: CDR1 MNHEY, CDR2 SVGAGI. CDR3 bases: TGTGCCAGCAGTTCCACCTGGAGGTCTGAAGCTTTCTTT. Amino acid sequence: CASSSTWRSEAFF.

This clone occurred a few times. This rearrangement joins TRBV23-1 to TRBJ2-1; D gene uncertain. TRBV23-1 is given ORF status, its function remaining uncertain. Between the trimmed V and J ends, which lost 3 bases and 2 bases, there was a span of 17 bases. The CDR3 covers 17 residues. The CDR3 is CASSHPLSTSAYNEQFF. For the CDR3, the DNA is TGCGCCAGCAGTCACCCCCTGTCAACCTCCGCCTACAATGAGCAGTTCTTC.

The chain has TRBV20-1 and TRBJ2-5; D is unresolved. V lost 6 bases, J lost 4 bases, and 9 bases lay in between. This CDR3 region has 11 residues. CDR1 is DFQATT and CDR2 is SNEGSKA in the germline V gene (reference sequence). This CDR3 is CSALSGETQYF. The CDR3 region has the DNA TGCAGTGCCCTATCTGGAGAGACCCAGTACTTC.

The V and J genes are TRBV9 and TRBJ2-2, with TRBD1 identical over 10 bases. CDR3 length: 16 amino acids. Germline trimming cut 3 bases from V and 5 bases from J; bases unmatched to any gene: 7. CDR1 is SGDLS, CDR2 YYNGEE, per germline. In nucleotides, the CDR3 is TGTGCCAGCAGCGCACCCGGGACAGGGGTTACCGGGGAGCTGTTTTTT. It translates to CASSAPGTGVTGELFF.

The chain couples TRBV18 to TRBJ1-1; D is undetermined. From germline, CDR1 is KGHSH and CDR2 LQKENI. There are 16 residues in the CDR3. The germline V and J ends were trimmed by 0 bases and 1 base, with 12 bases remaining between them. The CDR3 sequence is CASSPPFLAQNTEAFF. DNA of the CDR3: TGTGCCAGCTCACCACCCTTTTTGGCACAGAACACTGAAGCTTTCTTT.

This clone appeared many times. The gene calls are TRBV5-1 and TRBJ1-2, with TRBD1 as a possible D gene (6 bases). V dropped 4 bases and J dropped 8 bases, with 18 bases sitting between them. The germline gives CDR1 SGHRS, CDR2 YFSETQ. This CDR3 is 14 amino acids long. The CDR3, as DNA: TGCGCCAGCAGCCCTCGAGACAGGCGAGGAGGCTACACCTTC. As protein: CASSPRDRRGGYTF. The full variable domain, with the rest looked up from reference TRBV5-1 and TRBJ1-2, is KAGVTQTPRYLIKTRGQQVTLSCSPISGHRSVSWYQQTPGQGLQFLFEYFSETQRNKGNFPGRFSGRQFSNSRSEMNVSTLELGDSALYLCASSPRDRRGGYTFGSGTRLTVV.

V and J are TRBV13 and TRBJ2-1, with D maybe TRBD2 (6 bases). The V end was cut by 5 bases, the J end by 6 bases, with 14 bases between. Germline-derived CDR1 and CDR2 are PRHDT and FYEKMQ (reference sequence). CDR3 length: 14 amino acids. The CDR3 reads CASSPGTAVNEQFF. CDR3 DNA sequence: TGTGCCAGCAGCCCAGGGACTGCGGTCAATGAGCAGTTCTTC. Drawing the rest from reference TRBV13 and TRBJ2-1, the complete variable domain is AAGVIQSPRHLIKEKRETATLKCYPIPRHDTVYWYQQGPGQDPQFLISFYEKMQSDKGSIPDRFSAQQFSDYHSELNMSSLELGDSALYFCASSPGTAVNEQFFGPGTRLTVL.

The chain links TRBV11-2 to TRBJ2-3; D remains unclear. The germline gives CDR1 SGHAT, CDR2 FQNNGV. Trimming pared 5 bases from V and 2 bases from J, leaving 14 bases between. The CDR3 has 15 residues. The CDR3 nucleotides read TGTGCCAGCAGCCCCAGACACCTCCTCACAGATACGCAGTATTTT. Residues: CASSPRHLLTDTQYF.